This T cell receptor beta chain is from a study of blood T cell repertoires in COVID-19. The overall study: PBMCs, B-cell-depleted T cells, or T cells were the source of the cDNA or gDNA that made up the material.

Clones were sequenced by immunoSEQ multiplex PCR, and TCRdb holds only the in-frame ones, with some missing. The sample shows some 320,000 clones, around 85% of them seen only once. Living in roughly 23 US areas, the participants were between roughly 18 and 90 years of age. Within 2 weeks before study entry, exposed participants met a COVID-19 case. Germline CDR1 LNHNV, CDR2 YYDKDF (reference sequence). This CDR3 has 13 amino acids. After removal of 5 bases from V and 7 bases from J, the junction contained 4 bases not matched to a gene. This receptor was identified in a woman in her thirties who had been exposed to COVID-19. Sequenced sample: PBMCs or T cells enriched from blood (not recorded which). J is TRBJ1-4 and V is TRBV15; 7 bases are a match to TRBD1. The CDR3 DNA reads TGTGCCACCAGCTCCGACAGGGCTGAAAAACTGTTTTTT. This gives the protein CATSSDRAEKLFF.